The sequence of this T cell receptor beta chain was determined in a study of cytomegalovirus exposure and HLA in healthy donors. Primers for the PCR totalled 60 Vbeta and 13 Jbeta. Generated by immunoSEQ multiplex PCR, the TCRdb table keeps only in-frame clones and is missing some. The sample has about 90,000 clones; around 66% are singletons. Between the trimmed V and J ends, which lost 5 bases and 3 bases, there was a span of 11 bases. Germline CDR1 reads SGHAT; CDR2 reads FQNNGV. CDR3 length: 13 amino acids. The chain employs TRBV11-2 and TRBJ2-7, with D possibly TRBD1 on 6 matching bases. This sequence originates from a man aged 25-45 years in good health and CMV-seronegative. Specimen: PBMCs. Here the CDR3 DNA reads TGTGCCAGCAGCAGAGCACAGGGCTACGAGCAGTACTTC. It translates to CASSRAQGYEQYF. The whole variable domain, remainder taken from reference TRBV11-2 and TRBJ2-7, is EAGVAQSPRYKIIEKRQSVAFWCNPISGHATLYWYQQILGQGPKLLIQFQNNGVVDDSQLPKDRFSAERLKGVDSTLKIQPAKLEDSAVYLCASSRAQGYEQYFGPGTRLTVT.